This entry describes one T cell receptor (beta chain). This entry is derived from a study of OX40 agonist ivuxolimab in advanced cancers. Assay: immunoSEQ multiplex PCR; the TCRdb copy retains only in-frame clones and omits some. The repertoire holds 58,000 or so clones, with 75% to 90% as singletons. This CDR3 has 13 amino acids. Trimming took off 6 bases at V and 5 bases at J, with 13 bases between the two ends. Germline CDR1 is MNHNS and CDR2 is SASEGT. The input for sequencing was CD4+ or CD8+ T cells sorted from blood, taken in a trial of the OX40 agonist ivuxolimab. The source of this sequence is an adult with an advanced solid tumor such as melanoma, head and neck, liver or kidney cancer. V usage is TRBV6-1 and J usage is TRBJ1-1, with D possibly TRBD1 on 6 matching bases. This CDR3 is CASSKGVRTEAFF. Here the CDR3 DNA reads TGTGCCAGCAGCAAGGGGGTGAGGACTGAAGCTTTCTTT.